The clone carrying this T cell receptor beta chain was found once. Its target is unknown. This CDR3 is 15 amino acids long. Germline V gene data show CDR1 as SGHVS and CDR2 as FQNEAQ. V was trimmed by 5 bases and J by 0 bases, leaving 8 bases between them. These data originate in a study of Graves' ophthalmopathy and Graves' hyperthyroidism. RNA transcripts were the template, and TCR beta CDR3 regions were amplified from them. A first-round RT-PCR used HTBI primers, followed by a second-round multiplex PCR. TCRdb processed the multiplex PCR reads anew with MiXCR; each CDR3 protein has one entry. The top ten hold under 3.5% of the sample, which has more than 550,000 distinct CDR3 sequences, about two fifths seen once. Study-wide findings and caveats: Appearing in blood as well were most expanded thyroid clonotypes above 0.001 frequency.

PBMCs were isolated by Ficoll-Paque density gradient centrifugation, using approximately 11 ml of fresh peripheral blood as the starting material. The chain has TRBV7-8 and TRBJ2-6; D uncertain. The sequencing input was peripheral blood. The clonotype comes from an adult man with Graves' ophthalmopathy. CDR3 nucleotides: TGTGCCAGCAGCGAGTACGTCTCTGGGGCCAACGTCCTGACTTTC. Residues: CASSEYVSGANVLTF.